The T cell receptor (beta chain) under discussion was sequenced for a study of tumour-infiltrating T cells in Burkitt lymphoma. Turning to the study itself: Survival, overall and progression-free, tracked with productive clonality.

Using immunoSEQ multiplex PCR, the repertoire was profiled, and TCRdb retains in-frame clones only, with some absent. This table has approximately 15,000 clones, roughly 80% appearing once. With 5 bases clipped from V and 5 bases from J, the junction kept 5 bases outside the gene matches. The germline CDR1 and CDR2 sequences are SGHAT and FQNNGV. CDR3 size: 14 residues. The TCR was taken from a human donor with diffuse large B-cell lymphoma. The chain employs TRBV11-2 and TRBJ1-5, with 8 bases identical to TRBD1. The material sequenced was tumor tissue. CDR3 DNA: TGTGCCAGCAGCGGTGGGACAGGTTATCAGCCCCAGCATTTT. The encoded protein is CASSGGTGYQPQHF.